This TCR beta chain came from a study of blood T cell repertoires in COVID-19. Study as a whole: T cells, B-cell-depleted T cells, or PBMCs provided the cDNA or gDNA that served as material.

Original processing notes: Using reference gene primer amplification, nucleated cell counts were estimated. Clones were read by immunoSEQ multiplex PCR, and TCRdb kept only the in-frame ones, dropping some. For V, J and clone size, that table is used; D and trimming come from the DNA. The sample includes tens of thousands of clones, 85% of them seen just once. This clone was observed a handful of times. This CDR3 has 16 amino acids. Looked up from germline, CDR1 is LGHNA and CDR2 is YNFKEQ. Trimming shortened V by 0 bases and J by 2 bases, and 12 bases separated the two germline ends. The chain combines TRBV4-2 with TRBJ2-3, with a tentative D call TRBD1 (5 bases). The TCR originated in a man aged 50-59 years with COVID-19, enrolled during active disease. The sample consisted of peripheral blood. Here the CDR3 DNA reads TGTGCCAGCAGCCAAGATCGAGACAGCCTCACAGATACGCAGTATTTT. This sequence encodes CASSQDRDSLTDTQYF.